This TCR beta chain was identified during a study of T cells in Graves' hyperthyroidism and ophthalmopathy. Amplification of TCR beta CDR3 regions was performed using RNA transcripts as template. The HTBI primer set served for first-round RT-PCR of the TCR CDR3. TCRdb re-derived calls from the multiplex PCR reads in MiXCR, one entry per CDR3 protein. The data contain around 380,000 distinct CDR3 sequences, approximately 12% of them singletons. CDR1 is LNHDA and CDR2 is SQIVND in the germline V gene (reference sequence). V was pared by 0 bases and J by 2 bases, with 9 bases of the junction left unmatched. The length of the CDR3 is 18 residues.

The TCR comes from a man aged 25 to 45 with Graves' hyperthyroidism that later progressed to Graves' ophthalmopathy. Source material: blood. The genes are TRBV19 and TRBJ2-4, with TRBD1 matching 8 bases. This CDR3 reads CASSIDPGQGMTKNIQYF. CDR3 nucleotides: TGTGCCAGTAGTATAGATCCCGGACAGGGTATGACCAAAAACATTCAGTACTTC. Full variable domain (rest looked up from reference TRBV19 and TRBJ2-4): DGGITQSPKYLFRKEGQNVTLSCEQNLNHDAMYWYRQDPGQGLRLIYYSQIVNDFQKGDIAEGYSVSREKKESFPLTVTSAQKNPTAFYLCASSIDPGQGMTKNIQYFGAGTRLSVL.